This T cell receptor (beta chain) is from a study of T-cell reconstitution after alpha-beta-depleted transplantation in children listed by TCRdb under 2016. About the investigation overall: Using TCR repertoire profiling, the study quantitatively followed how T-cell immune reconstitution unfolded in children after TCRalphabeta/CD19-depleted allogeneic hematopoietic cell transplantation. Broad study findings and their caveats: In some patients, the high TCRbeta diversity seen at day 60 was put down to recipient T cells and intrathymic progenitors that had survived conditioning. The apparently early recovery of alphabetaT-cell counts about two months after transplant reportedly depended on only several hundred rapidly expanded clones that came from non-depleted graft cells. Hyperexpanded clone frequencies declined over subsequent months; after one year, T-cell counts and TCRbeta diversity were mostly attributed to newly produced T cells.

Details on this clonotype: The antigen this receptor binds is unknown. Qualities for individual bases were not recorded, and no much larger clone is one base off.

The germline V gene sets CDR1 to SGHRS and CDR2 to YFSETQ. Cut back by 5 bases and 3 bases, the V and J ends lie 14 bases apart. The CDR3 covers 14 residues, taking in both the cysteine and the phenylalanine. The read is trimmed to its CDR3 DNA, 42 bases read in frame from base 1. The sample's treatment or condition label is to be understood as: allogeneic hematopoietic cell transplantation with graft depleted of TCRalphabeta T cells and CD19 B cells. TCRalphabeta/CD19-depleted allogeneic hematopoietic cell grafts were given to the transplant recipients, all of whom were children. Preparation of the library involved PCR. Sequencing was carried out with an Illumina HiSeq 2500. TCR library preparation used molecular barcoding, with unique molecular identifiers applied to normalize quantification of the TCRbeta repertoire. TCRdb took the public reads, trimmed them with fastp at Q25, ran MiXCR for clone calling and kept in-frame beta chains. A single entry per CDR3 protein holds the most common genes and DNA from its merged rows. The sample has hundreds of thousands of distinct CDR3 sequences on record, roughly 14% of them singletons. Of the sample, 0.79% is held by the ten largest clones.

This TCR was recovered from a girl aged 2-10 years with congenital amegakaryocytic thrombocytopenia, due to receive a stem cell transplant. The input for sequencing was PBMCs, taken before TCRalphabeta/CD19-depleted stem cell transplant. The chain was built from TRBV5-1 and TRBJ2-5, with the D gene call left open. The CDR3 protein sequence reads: CASSSGRTEETQYF. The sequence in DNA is TGCGCCAGCAGTTCCGGACGGACCGAAGAGACCCAGTACTTC.